What follows are 25 T cell receptor beta chains derived from one specimen sequenced in a study of T cell responses to AZD1222 COVID-19 vaccine. Profiling relied on immunoSEQ multiplex PCR, and the TCRdb table lists in-frame clones only, not all of them. Among 90,000 or so clones listed, about nine tenths were seen once. Sequencing was performed on peripheral blood, taken 28 days after the second AZD1222 dose. The receptors were gathered from an adult who received the AZD1222 COVID-19 vaccine.

The chain joins TRBV13 to TRBJ2-5; D possibly corresponds to TRBD2 (5 bases). The V end lost 5 bases, the J end lost 1 base, and 8 bases lay between the germline ends. Germline V gene sequence: CDR1 PRHDT, CDR2 FYEKMQ (reference sequence). CDR3 length equals 13 residues. Here the CDR3 reads CASSHRGQETQYF. The CDR3, as DNA: TGTGCCAGCAGCCATCGGGGCCAAGAGACCCAGTACTTC. Full variable domain (missing parts from reference TRBV13 and TRBJ2-5): AAGVIQSPRHLIKEKRETATLKCYPIPRHDTVYWYQQGPGQDPQFLISFYEKMQSDKGSIPDRFSAQQFSDYHSELNMSSLELGDSALYFCASSHRGQETQYFGPGTRLLVL.

This clone was seen only once. The CDR3 loop reads CASSLFTEAFF. For the CDR3, the DNA is TGTGCCAGCAGCTTGTTCACTGAAGCTTTCTTT. The rearrangement joins TRBV5-4 to TRBJ1-1; D is undetermined. The V and J ends lost 1 base and 4 bases respectively, with 2 bases between them. This CDR3 is built from 11 residues. In germline, CDR1 is SGHNT, CDR2 YYREEE (reference sequence).

V usage is TRBV18 and J usage is TRBJ1-5; TRBD1 is a possible D gene (5 bases). This CDR3 comprises 14 residues. The V gene's germline CDR1 is KGHSH and CDR2 LQKENI. V lost 5 bases, J lost 5 bases, and 13 bases lay in between. Here the CDR3 DNA reads TGTGCCAGCTCAGGGGCAGGATTGCATCAGCCCCAGCATTTT. Amino acid sequence: CASSGAGLHQPQHF.

CDR3 bases: TGTGCCACCAGTGGGGGGGACTATGGCTACACCTTC. Translating it yields CATSGGDYGYTF. J is TRBJ1-2 and V is TRBV15, with D maybe TRBD1 (5 bases). V shed 6 bases and J shed 3 bases, with 8 bases lying between them. Germline CDR1 reads LNHNV; CDR2 reads YYDKDF (reference sequence). The CDR3 length is 12 residues.

The chain employs TRBV27 and TRBJ1-6; D call uncertain. Per germline, CDR1 MNHEY and CDR2 SMNVEV (reference sequence). Trimming pared 2 bases from V and 0 bases from J, leaving 11 bases between. The CDR3 length is 17 residues. The CDR3 DNA reads TGTGCCAGCAGTTTAGGGAGCCGGAGCTCCTATAATTCACCCCTCCACTTT. Its translation is CASSLGSRSSYNSPLHF.

This chain connects TRBV30 to TRBJ2-2; the match to TRBD1 covers 7 bases. From germline, CDR1 is GTSNPN and CDR2 SVGIG (reference sequence). Trimming removed 1 base from V and 0 bases from J; junction bases left unmatched: 17. CDR3 length: 20 residues. In nucleotides, the CDR3 is TGTGCCTGGAGTGGGTTCCTTTTCACAGGGGACCGACCGAACACCGGGGAGCTGTTTTTT. Translation: CAWSGFLFTGDRPNTGELFF. The whole variable domain, filled in from reference TRBV30 and TRBJ2-2, reads SQTIHQWPATLVQPVGSPLSLECTVEGTSNPNLYWYRQAAGRGLQLLFYSVGIGQISSEVPQNLSASRPQDRQFILSSKKLLLSDSGFYLCAWSGFLFTGDRPNTGELFFGEGSRLTVL.

This clone was seen once. V is TRBV7-2 and J is TRBJ1-6, with a weak D call TRBD1 (6 bases). The CDR3 is 15 residues long. Germline V gene sequence: CDR1 SGHTA, CDR2 FQGNSA. The V end lost 5 bases, the J end lost 10 bases, and 18 bases lay between the germline ends. CDR3 bases: TGTGCCAGCAGCGGAGAACAGGGTGTACGGTCACCCCTCCACTTT. This gives the protein CASSGEQGVRSPLHF.

J is TRBJ1-1 and V is TRBV19, with D hard to call. With 11 bases removed from V and 0 bases from J, the gap between germline ends came to 19 bases. The germline gives CDR1 LNHDA, CDR2 SQIVND (reference sequence). The CDR3 contains 15 residues. CDR3 nucleotide sequence: TGTGCCGTCCACAGAGGGCAGAACTTGAACACTGAAGCTTTCTTT. This encodes CAVHRGQNLNTEAFF.

The chain is built from TRBV7-9 and TRBJ1-5; D is perhaps TRBD1 (6 bases). The CDR3 has 16 amino acids. CDR1 SEHNR and CDR2 FQNEAQ come from the germline V gene (reference sequence). Deletions cut 5 bases from V and 2 bases from J, with 16 bases between. The CDR3 reads CASSPYGGAGNQPQHF. The CDR3 coding sequence is TGTGCCAGCAGCCCTTACGGGGGCGCCGGCAATCAGCCCCAGCATTTT. Supplemented by reference TRBV7-9 and TRBJ1-5, the full variable domain reads DTGVSQNPRHKITKRGQNVTFRCDPISEHNRLYWYRQTLGQGPEFLTYFQNEAQLEKSRLLSDRFSAERPKGSFSTLEIQRTEQGDSAMYLCASSPYGGAGNQPQHFGDGTRLSIL.

This clone showed up just once. V gene TRBV5-4 combines with J gene TRBJ2-1; D gene unclear. Trimming left V 0 bases short and J 3 bases short, with 4 bases between. The CDR3 runs 13 residues. Looked up from germline, CDR1 is SGHNT and CDR2 is YYREEE (reference sequence). The CDR3 DNA sequence: TGTGCCAGCAGCTTGGACAGCTACAATGAGCAGTTCTTC. It codes for CASSLDSYNEQFF. Drawing the rest from reference TRBV5-4 and TRBJ2-1, the complete variable domain is ETGVTQSPTHLIKTRGQQVTLRCSSQSGHNTVSWYQQALGQGPQFIFQYYREEENGRGNFPPRFSGLQFPNYSSELNVNALELDDSALYLCASSLDSYNEQFFGPGTRLTVL.

The chain uses TRBV9 and TRBJ2-1, with D hard to call. Germline V gives CDR1 SGDLS, CDR2 YYNGEE. Trimming cost V 0 bases and J 0 bases, with 4 bases left between them. This CDR3 has 14 residues. The CDR3 region has the DNA TGTGCCAGCAGCGTAGAGAGCTCCTACAATGAGCAGTTCTTC. Translating it yields CASSVESSYNEQFF. The variable domain in full, completed from reference TRBV9 and TRBJ2-1, reads DSGVTQTPKHLITATGQRVTLRCSPRSGDLSVYWYQQSLDQGLQFLIQYYNGEERAKGNILERFSAQQFPDLHSELNLSSLELGDSALYFCASSVESSYNEQFFGPGTRLTVL.

J is TRBJ2-2 and V is TRBV6-5, with D possibly TRBD1 on 6 matching bases. Germline CDR1 MNHEY, CDR2 SVGAGI. V lost 4 bases, J lost 0 bases, and 12 bases lay in between. CDR3 length: 16 amino acids. The CDR3 spells CASSFLGHANTGELFF. The CDR3 region has the DNA TGTGCCAGCAGTTTCTTGGGACACGCGAACACCGGGGAGCTGTTTTTT.

The J gene is TRBJ1-1, the V gene TRBV7-2, with 10 bases fitting TRBD1. This CDR3 is 15 amino acids long. V was clipped by 4 bases and J by 8 bases; unmatched bases: 10. Germline loops: CDR1 SGHTA, CDR2 FQGNSA. The CDR3 is CASSSTGQGRFEAFF. In DNA, the CDR3 is TGTGCCAGCAGCTCAACGGGACAGGGGAGGTTCGAAGCTTTCTTT.

This rearrangement joins TRBV5-5 to TRBJ1-2, with TRBD1 matching 7 bases. The CDR3 has 15 residues. Germline values: CDR1 SGHKS, CDR2 YYEKEE (reference sequence). The J segment lost 3 bases and the V segment lost 3 bases, leaving 8 bases of the junction unmatched. The CDR3 protein is CASSSKRDSYYGYTF. The CDR3, as DNA: TGTGCCAGCAGCTCGAAGCGGGACAGTTACTATGGCTACACCTTC.

The rearrangement joins TRBV12-5 to TRBJ2-3; the D is unclear. Germline V gene data show CDR1 as LGHNT and CDR2 as FRNRAP. V dropped 0 bases and J dropped 2 bases, with 9 bases sitting between them. The CDR3 length is 15 residues. CDR3 sequence reads: CASGLVLGPTDTQYF. The CDR3 DNA reads as TGTGCTAGTGGTTTGGTACTGGGTCCCACAGATACGCAGTATTTT.

This chain uses TRBV3-1 (or the pseudogene TRBV3-2) with TRBJ2-7, with TRBD2 matching 7 bases. V dropped 4 bases and J dropped 4; count of bases not matched to a gene: 4. Germline V gives CDR1 LGHDT, CDR2 YNNKEL (reference sequence). CDR3 size: 13 residues. CDR3 sequence reads: CASSPSGLYEQYF. CDR3 nucleotide sequence: TGTGCCAGCAGCCCTAGCGGATTATACGAGCAGTACTTC.

V is TRBV7-2 and J is TRBJ2-3, with 14 bases aligning to TRBD2. Germline trimming cut 8 bases from V and 3 bases from J; bases unmatched to any gene: 1. The length of the CDR3 is 14 residues. From germline, CDR1 is SGHTA and CDR2 FQGNSA. The CDR3 DNA follows: TGTGCCAGCGGGACTAGCGGGGGAACAGATACGCAGTATTTT. This encodes CASGTSGGTDTQYF.

The chain links TRBV11-2 to TRBJ2-1, with D perhaps being TRBD1 or TRBD2 (5 bases each). Trimming removed 5 bases at V and 3 bases at J, with 14 bases between. The CDR3 covers 15 residues. Germline CDR1 reads SGHAT; CDR2 reads FQNNGV. CDR3 nucleotide sequence: TGTGCCAGCAGCCAGAGGGGCTTTAGCTACAATGAGCAGTTCTTC. Translated: CASSQRGFSYNEQFF. The whole variable domain, remainder taken from reference TRBV11-2 and TRBJ2-1, is EAGVAQSPRYKIIEKRQSVAFWCNPISGHATLYWYQQILGQGPKLLIQFQNNGVVDDSQLPKDRFSAERLKGVDSTLKIQPAKLEDSAVYLCASSQRGFSYNEQFFGPGTRLTVL.

This chain uses TRBV13 with TRBJ1-4, with 7 bases that match TRBD1. The germline CDR1 and CDR2 sequences are PRHDT and FYEKMQ (reference sequence). CDR3 length: 15 amino acids. With 5 bases clipped from V and 7 bases from J, the junction kept 10 bases outside the gene matches. CDR3 in DNA: TGTGCCAGCAGCATAACAGGGGACATGGGTGAAAAACTGTTTTTT. Amino acid sequence: CASSITGDMGEKLFF.

This clone was observed a few times. This sample includes further DNA sequences coding for the same CDR3. The chain links TRBV9 to TRBJ2-5; D might be TRBD1 (6 bases). Germline V gene lookup returns CDR1 SGDLS and CDR2 YYNGEE. The length of the CDR3 is 15 residues. V was trimmed by 0 bases and J by 2 bases, leaving 11 bases between them. CDR3: CASSVAPGDQETQYF. For the CDR3, the DNA is TGTGCCAGCAGCGTAGCCCCAGGGGATCAAGAGACCCAGTACTTC.

CDR3 DNA sequence: TGTGCCAGTAGTTCTCAGGGGAGCTCCTATAATTCACCCCTCCACTTT. This gives the protein CASSSQGSSYNSPLHF. The chain recombines TRBV19 with TRBJ1-6; perhaps TRBD1 as D (6 bases). CDR3 size: 16 residues. The germline V gene encodes CDR1 LNHDA and CDR2 SQIVND (reference sequence). Deletions cut 5 bases from V and 0 bases from J, with 11 bases between.

This chain uses TRBV28 with TRBJ1-1, with 10 nucleotides matching TRBD1. The CDR3 consists of 16 residues. The germline V gene has CDR1 MDHEN and CDR2 SYDVKM. Trimming removed 6 bases from V and 1 base from J; junction bases left unmatched: 8. In nucleotides, the CDR3 is TGTGCCAGCAGCCCCGGGGGGACAGGGGCGAACACTGAAGCTTTCTTT. This encodes CASSPGGTGANTEAFF. The full variable domain, with the rest looked up from reference TRBV28 and TRBJ1-1, is DVKVTQSSRYLVKRTGEKVFLECVQDMDHENMFWYRQDPGLGLRLIYFSYDVKMKEKGDIPEGYSVSREKKERFSLILESASTNQTSMYLCASSPGGTGANTEAFFGQGTRLTVV.

The V and J genes are TRBV12-5 and TRBJ2-3, with D possibly being TRBD1 or TRBD2 (5 bases each). This CDR3 is built from 11 residues. Between the trimmed V and J ends, which lost 7 bases and 6 bases, there was a span of 8 bases. Germline CDR1 is LGHNT and CDR2 is FRNRAP. CDR3 protein: CASAWGDTQYF. CDR3 in DNA: TGTGCTAGTGCCTGGGGGGATACGCAGTATTTT.

The genes are TRBV5-5 and TRBJ2-7; D unresolved. The CDR3 runs 12 residues. Deletions cut 4 bases from V and 3 bases from J, with 8 bases between. Per the germline V gene, CDR1 is SGHKS and CDR2 is YYEKEE (reference sequence). As DNA, the CDR3 is TGTGCCAGCAGCCAAACAGACTACGAGCAGTACTTC. Protein: CASSQTDYEQYF.

This chain joins TRBV28 and TRBJ1-2; unclear D gene. The V gene's germline CDR1 is MDHEN and CDR2 SYDVKM. V was trimmed by 3 bases and J by 0 bases, leaving 5 bases between them. The CDR3 has 13 residues. The CDR3 loop is CASSFGANYGYTF. The CDR3 DNA is TGTGCCAGCAGTTTCGGGGCTAACTATGGCTACACCTTC.